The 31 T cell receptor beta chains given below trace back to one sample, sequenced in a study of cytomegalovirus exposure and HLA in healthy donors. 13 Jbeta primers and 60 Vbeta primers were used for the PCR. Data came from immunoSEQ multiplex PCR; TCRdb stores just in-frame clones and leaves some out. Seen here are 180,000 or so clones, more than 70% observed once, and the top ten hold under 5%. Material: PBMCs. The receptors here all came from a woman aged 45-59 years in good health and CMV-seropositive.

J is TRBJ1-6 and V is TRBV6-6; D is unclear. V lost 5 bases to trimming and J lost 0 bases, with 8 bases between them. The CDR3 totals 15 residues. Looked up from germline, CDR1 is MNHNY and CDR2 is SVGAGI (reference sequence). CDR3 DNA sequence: TGTGCCAGCAGTGCCGGGAGCTCCTATAATTCACCCCTCCACTTT. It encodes CASSAGSSYNSPLHF.

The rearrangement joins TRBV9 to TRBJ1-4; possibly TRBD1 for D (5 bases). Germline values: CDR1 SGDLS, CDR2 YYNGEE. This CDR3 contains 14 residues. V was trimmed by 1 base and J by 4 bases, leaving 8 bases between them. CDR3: CASSVQGNNEKLFF. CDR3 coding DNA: TGTGCCAGCAGCGTACAGGGAAATAATGAAAAACTGTTTTTT.

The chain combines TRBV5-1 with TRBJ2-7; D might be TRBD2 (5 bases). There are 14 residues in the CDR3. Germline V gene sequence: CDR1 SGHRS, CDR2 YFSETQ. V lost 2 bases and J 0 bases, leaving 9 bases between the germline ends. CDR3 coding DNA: TGCGCCAGCAGCTTAACACGGGACTCCTACGAGCAGTACTTC. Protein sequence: CASSLTRDSYEQYF. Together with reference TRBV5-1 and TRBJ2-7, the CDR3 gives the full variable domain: KAGVTQTPRYLIKTRGQQVTLSCSPISGHRSVSWYQQTPGQGLQFLFEYFSETQRNKGNFPGRFSGRQFSNSRSEMNVSTLELGDSALYLCASSLTRDSYEQYFGPGTRLTVT.

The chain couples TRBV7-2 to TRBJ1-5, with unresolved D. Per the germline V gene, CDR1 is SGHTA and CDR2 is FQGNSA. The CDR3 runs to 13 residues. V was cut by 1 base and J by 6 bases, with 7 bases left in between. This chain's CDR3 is CASSLEISQPQHF. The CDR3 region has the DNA TGTGCCAGCAGCTTAGAAATCAGTCAGCCCCAGCATTTT. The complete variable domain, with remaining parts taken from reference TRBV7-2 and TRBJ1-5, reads GAGVSQSPSNKVTEKGKDVELRCDPISGHTALYWYRQSLGQGLEFLIYFQGNSAPDKSGLPSDRFSAERTGGSVSTLTIQRTQQEDSAVYLCASSLEISQPQHFGDGTRLSIL.

The CDR3 DNA reads as TGCGCCAGCAGCGCCCCCGGGAGAAGCTCCTACGAGCAGTACTTC. It is translated as CASSAPGRSSYEQYF. The chain links TRBV5-1 to TRBJ2-7; D possibly corresponds to TRBD2 (6 bases). Germline V lookup: CDR1 SGHRS, CDR2 YFSETQ. The CDR3 has 15 residues. The germline V and J ends were trimmed by 4 bases and 0 bases, with 14 bases remaining between them. Complete variable domain (other parts from reference TRBV5-1 and TRBJ2-7): KAGVTQTPRYLIKTRGQQVTLSCSPISGHRSVSWYQQTPGQGLQFLFEYFSETQRNKGNFPGRFSGRQFSNSRSEMNVSTLELGDSALYLCASSAPGRSSYEQYFGPGTRLTVT.

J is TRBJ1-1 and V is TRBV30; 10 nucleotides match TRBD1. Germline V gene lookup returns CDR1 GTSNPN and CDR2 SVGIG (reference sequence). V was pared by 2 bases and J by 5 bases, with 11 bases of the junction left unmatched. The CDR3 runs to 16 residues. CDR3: CAWSMAGQGVRTEAFF. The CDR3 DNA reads TGTGCCTGGAGTATGGCAGGACAGGGGGTAAGGACTGAAGCTTTCTTT.

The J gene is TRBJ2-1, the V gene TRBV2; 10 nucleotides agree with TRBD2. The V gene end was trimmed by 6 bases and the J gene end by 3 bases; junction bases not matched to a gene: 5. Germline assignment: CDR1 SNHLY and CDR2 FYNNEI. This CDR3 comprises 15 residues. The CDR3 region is CASRGVAGGYNEQFF. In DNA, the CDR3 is TGTGCCAGCAGGGGAGTAGCGGGGGGCTACAATGAGCAGTTCTTC.

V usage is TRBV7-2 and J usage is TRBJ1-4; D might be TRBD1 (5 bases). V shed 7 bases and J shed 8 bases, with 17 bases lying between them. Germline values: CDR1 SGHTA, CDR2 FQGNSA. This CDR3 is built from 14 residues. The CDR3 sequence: CASTETGGREKLFF. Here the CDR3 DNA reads TGTGCCAGCACTGAGACCGGGGGAAGGGAAAAACTGTTTTTT.

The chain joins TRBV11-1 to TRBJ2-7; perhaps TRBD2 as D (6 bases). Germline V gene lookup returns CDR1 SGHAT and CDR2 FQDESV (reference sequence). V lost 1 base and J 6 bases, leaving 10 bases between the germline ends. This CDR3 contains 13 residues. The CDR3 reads CASSLGHGSEQYF. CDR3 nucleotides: TGTGCCAGCAGCTTAGGGCACGGGAGCGAGCAGTACTTC.

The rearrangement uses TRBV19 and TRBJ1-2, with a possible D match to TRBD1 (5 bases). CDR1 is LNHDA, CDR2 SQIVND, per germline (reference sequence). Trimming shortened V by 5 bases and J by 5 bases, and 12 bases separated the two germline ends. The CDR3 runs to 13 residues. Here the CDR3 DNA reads TGTGCCAGTAGTTGGGGACGGGAGTATGGCTACACCTTC. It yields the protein CASSWGREYGYTF.

CDR3 in DNA: TGTGCCAGCAGTTACATGGGCAGGGGGGAGACCCAGTACTTC. As protein: CASSYMGRGETQYF. The J gene is TRBJ2-5, the V gene TRBV6-5, with 7 bases that match TRBD1. The germline gives CDR1 MNHEY, CDR2 SVGAGI. J lost 5 bases, V lost 2 bases, and 5 bases had no gene match. The CDR3 runs 14 residues.

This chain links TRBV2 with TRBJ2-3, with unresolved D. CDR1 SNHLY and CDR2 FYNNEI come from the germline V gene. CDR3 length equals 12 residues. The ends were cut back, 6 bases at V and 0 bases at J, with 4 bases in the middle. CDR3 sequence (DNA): TGTGCCAGCAGGTCTAGCACAGATACGCAGTATTTT. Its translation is CASRSSTDTQYF.

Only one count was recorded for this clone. In DNA, the CDR3 is TGCGCCAGCAGCGCTACAGGGGGCGAAGCTGAAGCTTTCTTT. Translation gives CASSATGGEAEAFF. The chain employs TRBV5-1 and TRBJ1-1, with 9 bases identical to TRBD1. V trimming: 4 bases; J trimming: 6 bases; junction bases outside the gene matches: 7. Germline lookup yields CDR1 SGHRS and CDR2 YFSETQ. The CDR3 has 14 amino acids.

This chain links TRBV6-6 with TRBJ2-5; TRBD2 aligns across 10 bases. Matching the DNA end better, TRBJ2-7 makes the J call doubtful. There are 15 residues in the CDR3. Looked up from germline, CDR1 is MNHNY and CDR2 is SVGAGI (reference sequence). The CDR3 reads CASSYLAGGSYEQYF. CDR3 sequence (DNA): TGTGCCAGCAGTTACTTAGCGGGAGGTTCCTACGAGCAGTACTTC.

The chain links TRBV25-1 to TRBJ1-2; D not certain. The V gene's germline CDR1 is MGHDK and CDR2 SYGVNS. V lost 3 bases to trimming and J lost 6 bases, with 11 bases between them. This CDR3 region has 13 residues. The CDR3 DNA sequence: TGTGCCAGCAGTGAGGGCGCAGGTCATGGCTACACCTTC. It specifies CASSEGAGHGYTF.

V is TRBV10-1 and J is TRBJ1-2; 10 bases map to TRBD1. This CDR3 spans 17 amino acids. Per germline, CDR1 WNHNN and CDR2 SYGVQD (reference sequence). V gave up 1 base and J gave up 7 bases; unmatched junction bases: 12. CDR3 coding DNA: TGCGCCAGCAGTGAGTATCCAGAGAACGGACAGGGGGGTGGCTACACCTTC. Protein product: CASSEYPENGQGGGYTF.

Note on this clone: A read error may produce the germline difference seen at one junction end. CDR3 in DNA: TGTTCCAGCAGCTTAGGAGGGAGAACAACTGAAGCTTTCTTT. As protein: CSSSLGGRTTEAFF. The rearrangement links TRBV7-9 to TRBJ1-1; D is ambiguous. From germline, CDR1 is SEHNR and CDR2 FQNEAQ (reference sequence). CDR3 size: 14 residues.

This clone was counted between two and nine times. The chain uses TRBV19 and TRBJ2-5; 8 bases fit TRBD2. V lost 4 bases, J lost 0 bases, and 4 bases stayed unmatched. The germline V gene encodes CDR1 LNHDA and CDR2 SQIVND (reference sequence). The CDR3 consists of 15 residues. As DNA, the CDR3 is TGTGCCAGTAGTACCAGGACTAGCTACCAAGAGACCCAGTACTTC. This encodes CASSTRTSYQETQYF.

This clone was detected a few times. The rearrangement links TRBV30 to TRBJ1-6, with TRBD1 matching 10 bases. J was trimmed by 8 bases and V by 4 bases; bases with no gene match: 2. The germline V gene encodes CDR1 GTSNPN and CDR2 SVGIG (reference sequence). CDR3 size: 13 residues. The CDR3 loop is CAWKGTGDSPLHF. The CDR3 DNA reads TGTGCCTGGAAGGGGACAGGGGATTCACCCCTCCACTTT.

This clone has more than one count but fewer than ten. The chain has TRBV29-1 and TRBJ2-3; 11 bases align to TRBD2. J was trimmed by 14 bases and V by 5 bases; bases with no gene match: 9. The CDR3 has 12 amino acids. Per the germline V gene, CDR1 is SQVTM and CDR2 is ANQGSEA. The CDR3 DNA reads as TGCAGCGTTCTTCCCACTAGCGGGAGTTCGTATTTT. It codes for CSVLPTSGSSYF.

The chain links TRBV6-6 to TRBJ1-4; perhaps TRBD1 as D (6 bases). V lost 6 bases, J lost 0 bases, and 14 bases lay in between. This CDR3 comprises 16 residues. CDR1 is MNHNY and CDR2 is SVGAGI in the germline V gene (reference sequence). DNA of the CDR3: TGTGCCAGCAGGCGCCGGGGGGGCCCAACTAATGAAAAACTGTTTTTT. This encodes CASRRRGGPTNEKLFF.

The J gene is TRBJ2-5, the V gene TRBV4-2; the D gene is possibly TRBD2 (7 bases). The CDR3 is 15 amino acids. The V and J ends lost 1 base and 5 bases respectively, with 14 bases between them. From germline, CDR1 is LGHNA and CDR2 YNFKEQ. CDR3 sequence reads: CASSQGGGGAETQYF. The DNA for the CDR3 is TGTGCCAGCAGCCAAGGGGGAGGGGGAGCGGAGACCCAGTACTTC.

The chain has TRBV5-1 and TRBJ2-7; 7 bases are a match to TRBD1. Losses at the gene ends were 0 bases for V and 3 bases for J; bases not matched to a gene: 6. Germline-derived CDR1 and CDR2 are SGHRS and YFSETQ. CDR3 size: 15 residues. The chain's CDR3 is CASSLAGTAGYEQYF. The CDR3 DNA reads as TGCGCCAGCAGCTTGGCCGGGACAGCAGGCTACGAGCAGTACTTC. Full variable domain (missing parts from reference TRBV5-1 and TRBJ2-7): KAGVTQTPRYLIKTRGQQVTLSCSPISGHRSVSWYQQTPGQGLQFLFEYFSETQRNKGNFPGRFSGRQFSNSRSEMNVSTLELGDSALYLCASSLAGTAGYEQYFGPGTRLTVT.

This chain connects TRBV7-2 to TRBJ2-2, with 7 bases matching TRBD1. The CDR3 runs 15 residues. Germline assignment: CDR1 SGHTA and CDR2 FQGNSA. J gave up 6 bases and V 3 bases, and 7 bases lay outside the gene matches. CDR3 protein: CASSLRQGQAGELFF. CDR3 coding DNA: TGTGCCAGCAGCTTGAGACAGGGTCAGGCCGGGGAGCTGTTTTTT.

CDR3 sequence reads: CASSYSGTGLWVELFF. CDR3 sequence (DNA): TGTGCCAGCAGTTACTCTGGGACAGGCCTCTGGGTGGAACTGTTTTTT. The chain couples TRBV6-5 to TRBJ1-4, with 8 nucleotides matching TRBD1. CDR1 and CDR2 from the germline V gene are MNHEY and SVGAGI. The CDR3 consists of 16 residues. V lost 0 bases to trimming and J lost 12 bases; unmatched junction nucleotides: 12.

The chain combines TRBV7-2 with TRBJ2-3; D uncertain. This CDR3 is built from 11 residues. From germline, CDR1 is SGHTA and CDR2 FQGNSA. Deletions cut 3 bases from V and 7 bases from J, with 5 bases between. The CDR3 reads CASSFGYTQYF. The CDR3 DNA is TGTGCCAGCAGCTTCGGGTATACGCAGTATTTT.

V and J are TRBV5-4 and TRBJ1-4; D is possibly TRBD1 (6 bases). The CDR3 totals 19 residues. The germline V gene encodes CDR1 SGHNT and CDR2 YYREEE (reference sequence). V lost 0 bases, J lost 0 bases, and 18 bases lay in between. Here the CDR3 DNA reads TGTGCCAGCAGCTTGGGGGGGCCTGGGGCAGTAGCAACTAATGAAAAACTGTTTTTT. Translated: CASSLGGPGAVATNEKLFF.

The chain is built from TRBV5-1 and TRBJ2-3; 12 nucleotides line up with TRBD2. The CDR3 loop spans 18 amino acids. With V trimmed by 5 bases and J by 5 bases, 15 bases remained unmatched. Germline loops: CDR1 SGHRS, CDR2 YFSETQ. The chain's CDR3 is CASSLPPSTSGGQDTQYF. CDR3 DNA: TGCGCCAGCAGTCTCCCCCCCTCGACTAGCGGGGGACAAGATACGCAGTATTTT.

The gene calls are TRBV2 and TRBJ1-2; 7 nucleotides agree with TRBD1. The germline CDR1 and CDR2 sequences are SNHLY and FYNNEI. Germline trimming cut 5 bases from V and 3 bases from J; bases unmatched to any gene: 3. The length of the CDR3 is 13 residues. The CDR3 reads CASSPTGDYGYTF. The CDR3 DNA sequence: TGTGCCAGCAGTCCAACAGGGGACTATGGCTACACCTTC.

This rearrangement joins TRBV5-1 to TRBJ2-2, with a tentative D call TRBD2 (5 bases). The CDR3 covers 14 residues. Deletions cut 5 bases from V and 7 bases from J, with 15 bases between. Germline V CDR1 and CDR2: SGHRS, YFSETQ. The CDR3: CASRTTQENGELFF. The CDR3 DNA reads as TGCGCCAGCAGGACTACTCAGGAGAACGGGGAGCTGTTTTTT. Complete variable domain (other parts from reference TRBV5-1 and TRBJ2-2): KAGVTQTPRYLIKTRGQQVTLSCSPISGHRSVSWYQQTPGQGLQFLFEYFSETQRNKGNFPGRFSGRQFSNSRSEMNVSTLELGDSALYLCASRTTQENGELFFGEGSRLTVL.

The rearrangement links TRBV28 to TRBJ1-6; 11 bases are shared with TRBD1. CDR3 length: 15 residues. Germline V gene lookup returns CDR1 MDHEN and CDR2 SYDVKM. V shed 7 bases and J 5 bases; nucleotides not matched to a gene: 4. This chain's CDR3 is CASTPGQGDNSPLHF. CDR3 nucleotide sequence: TGTGCCAGCACCCCGGGACAGGGGGATAATTCACCCCTCCACTTT.